The clone carrying this T cell receptor beta chain has a count of ten or more. Germline V CDR1 and CDR2: SGDLS, YYNGEE. The ends lost 0 bases at V and 6 bases at J; junction bases unmatched: 5. The CDR3 has 15 residues. The data belong to a study of T cells after yellow fever vaccination. The study's findings and limits: Within FACS-sorted repertoires, abundant clonotypes contaminating from the bulk population could be present.

TCRdb re-called the 5' RACE reads through MiXCR, storing one row per CDR3 protein. The sample has 46,000 or so distinct CDR3 sequences, more than 6% seen once. Here the sequenced sample was PBMCs, either bulk or a sorted T-cell subset (CD4+, CD8+, memory, or dextramer-sorted; not recorded which), taken 45 days after the yellow fever booster vaccination. The clonotype originates from a man younger than 40 who received the YFV17D yellow fever vaccine. V gene TRBV9 combines with J gene TRBJ2-3; 9 bases are shared with TRBD1. The CDR3 coding sequence is TGTGCCAGCAGCGTAGGGACAGGGGCTCGTGATACGCAGTATTTT. It encodes CASSVGTGARDTQYF.